What follows describes a single TCR beta chain. Its antigen remains unknown. The PCR employed 60 Vbeta primers together with 13 Jbeta primers. Only in-frame clones appear in the TCRdb table, and some are missing; sequencing was by immunoSEQ multiplex PCR. The table records some 110,000 clones, around 62% of them present only once. The sample belongs to a study of cytomegalovirus exposure and HLA in healthy donors. Study-wide points: HLA alleles showed associations with roughly 17,000 TCR beta sequences in a later analysis, at a 0.05 false discovery rate.

The J segment lost 7 bases and the V segment lost 10 bases, leaving 11 bases of the junction unmatched. The germline V gene has CDR1 LNHDA and CDR2 SQIVND (reference sequence). CDR3 length: 14 residues. The receptor was isolated from a woman aged 40 to 50 in good health and CMV-seropositive. Sequences were obtained from PBMCs. The V gene is TRBV19, the J gene TRBJ1-5; 9 nucleotides agree with TRBD1. The CDR3 is CATNPGQGRQPQHF. The CDR3 nucleotides are TGTGCCACAAACCCGGGACAGGGAAGACAGCCCCAGCATTTT.